This passage covers 14 T cell receptor beta chains from one sample sequenced in a study of blood T cells in healthy people across ages. With a J-beta primer mix and a sample-barcoded 5' primer, a second PCR ran about 7 to 12 cycles. Each CDR3 protein gets one entry after TCRdb re-called the 5' RACE reads with MiXCR. The sample includes 800,000 to 950,000 distinct CDR3 sequences, around 36% of them seen just once. The sample taken for sequencing was blood. These receptor sequences come from a man aged 18 to 29 in good health.

This clonotype turned up a few times. The chain joins TRBV5-1 to TRBJ1-1; 7 positions agree with TRBD1. Germline V gives CDR1 SGHRS, CDR2 YFSETQ. V shed 0 bases, J shed 0 bases, and the junction held 5 bases outside the gene matches. CDR3 length equals 16 residues. The CDR3 reads CASSLGQGQLNTEAFF. For the CDR3, the DNA is TGCGCCAGCAGCTTGGGACAGGGACAATTGAACACTGAAGCTTTCTTT.

This clonotype was recorded at least ten times. The chain recombines TRBV4-1 with TRBJ2-4; 10 bases line up with TRBD1. The germline gives CDR1 MGHRA, CDR2 YSYEKL. The CDR3 sequence is 16 residues long. Losses at the gene ends were 0 bases for V and 6 bases for J; bases not matched to a gene: 5. The chain's CDR3 is CASSQENRDRGNIQYF. For the CDR3, the DNA is TGCGCCAGCAGCCAAGAGAACCGGGACAGGGGAAACATTCAGTACTTC.

V usage is TRBV20-1 and J usage is TRBJ1-5, with TRBD1 matching 7 bases. The CDR3 contains 15 residues. The germline V gene encodes CDR1 DFQATT and CDR2 SNEGSKA (reference sequence). J was trimmed by 0 bases and V by 3 bases; bases with no gene match: 5. Written as DNA, the CDR3 is TGCAGTGCTAGGACAGGGATTTATAGCAATCAGCCCCAGCATTTT. It specifies CSARTGIYSNQPQHF.

As regards this clonotype: A read error may be the cause here, since a much bigger clone is one base away. V and J are TRBV29-1 and TRBJ2-5; a weak D match, TRBD2 (6 bases). The CDR3 is 12 amino acids. Germline CDR1 SQVTM, CDR2 ANQGSEA. Trimming pared 4 bases from V and 4 bases from J, leaving 10 bases between. The DNA for the CDR3 is TGCAGCGTTGGGAGGGCCCGAGAGACCCAGTACTTC. This translates into CSVGRARETQYF.

This clonotype occurred many times. The chain links TRBV20-1 to TRBJ1-1; D is unresolved. From germline, CDR1 is DFQATT and CDR2 SNEGSKA (reference sequence). Between the trimmed V and J ends, which lost 6 bases and 9 bases, there was a span of 14 bases. This CDR3 has 11 residues. CDR3 in DNA: TGCAGTGCGGCCCCCGGGATCCAAGCTTTCTTT. This codes for CSAAPGIQAFF.

This clonotype was detected only a few times. The chain couples TRBV5-1 to TRBJ1-4, with 9 bases fitting TRBD1. V trimming: 7 bases; J trimming: 8 bases; junction bases outside the gene matches: 6. CDR3 length: 13 residues. Germline CDR1 and CDR2: SGHRS and YFSETQ. CDR3 in amino acids: CASATGGEEKLFF. In DNA, the CDR3 is TGCGCCAGCGCAACAGGGGGCGAGGAAAAACTGTTTTTT.

This clonotype appeared once. Given a much more abundant clone one base away, this may be a read error. The chain combines TRBV20-1 with TRBJ2-1; TRBD2 might be the D (5 bases). Germline V gives CDR1 DFQATT, CDR2 SNEGSKA (reference sequence). V dropped 0 bases and J dropped 9 bases, with 9 bases sitting between them. CDR3 length: 12 residues. The CDR3 nucleotides are TGCAGTGCTAGAGATAGCGCCGGTGAGCAGTTCTTC. This gives the protein CSARDSAGEQFF.

The V and J genes are TRBV12-3 or TRBV12-4 and TRBJ1-5; a weak D match, TRBD1 (6 bases). V lost 6 bases and J 1 base, leaving 13 bases between the germline ends. The CDR3 runs to 15 residues. The CDR3 nucleotides read TGTGCCAGCAGAGACACAGGGCTGAGCAATCAGCCCCAGCATTTT. Its protein product is CASRDTGLSNQPQHF.

As to this clonotype: Being one base from a much bigger clone, this may be a read error. The rearrangement uses TRBV12-3 or TRBV12-4 and TRBJ2-1; the D gene could be TRBD1 or TRBD2 (7 bases each). Trimming took 8 bases from V and 6 from J, leaving 14 bases between them. The CDR3 is made up of 13 amino acids. CDR3 region: CASSGGESNEQFF. As DNA, the CDR3 is TGTGCCAGCTCAGGGGGGGAGAGCAATGAGCAGTTCTTC.

The rearrangement links TRBV27 to TRBJ1-1; 11 bases are shared with TRBD1. CDR1 MNHEY and CDR2 SMNVEV come from the germline V gene (reference sequence). The trim removed 8 bases at V and 4 bases at J, leaving 12 bases unmatched. The CDR3 sequence is 16 residues long. The CDR3 protein is CASQTRGQGESTEAFF. The CDR3 DNA is TGTGCCAGCCAGACCCGGGGACAGGGGGAGAGCACTGAAGCTTTCTTT.

Many counts were recorded for this clonotype. The chain recombines TRBV29-1 with TRBJ2-7, with 8 bases identical to TRBD1. CDR1 and CDR2 from the germline V gene are SQVTM and ANQGSEA. The CDR3 length is 16 residues. J was trimmed by 3 bases and V by 4 bases; bases with no gene match: 14. The DNA of the CDR3 is TGCAGCGTTGGCGCCTTGAGCAGGGGGCAGTTCTACGAGCAGTACTTC. Its protein is CSVGALSRGQFYEQYF.

This clonotype was seen a few times. The rearrangement links TRBV18 to TRBJ2-7, with D hard to call. Germline V gene sequence: CDR1 KGHSH, CDR2 LQKENI. This CDR3 has 14 amino acids. Between the trimmed V and J ends, which lost 1 base and 0 bases, there was a span of 7 bases. Here the CDR3 reads CASSPLESSYEQYF. Here the CDR3 DNA reads TGTGCCAGCTCACCACTGGAAAGCTCCTACGAGCAGTACTTC.

The rearrangement links TRBV4-3 to TRBJ2-6; 7 bases are shared with TRBD2. The CDR3 covers 16 residues. Germline CDR1 LGHNA, CDR2 YSLEER. With 1 base clipped from V and 0 bases from J, the junction kept 0 bases outside the gene matches. The chain's CDR3 is CASSQGGGSGANVLTF. The CDR3 DNA follows: TGCGCCAGCAGCCAAGGGGGGGGCTCTGGGGCCAACGTCCTGACTTTC.

The V and J genes are TRBV20-1 and TRBJ2-3; possibly TRBD1 for D (6 bases). V was trimmed by 6 bases and J by 2 bases, leaving 15 bases between them. Germline CDR1 is DFQATT and CDR2 is SNEGSKA (reference sequence). There are 14 residues in the CDR3. Here the CDR3 reads CSARNRDITDTQYF. The CDR3, as DNA: TGCAGTGCCAGGAACAGGGATATCACAGATACGCAGTATTTT.